Described below is a single TCR beta chain sequence and its context. The target antigen is unknown. This entry comes from a study of PD-1 blockade in classical Hodgkin lymphoma. For the study at large: On a schedule of every 2 weeks, patients received nivolumab 3 mg/kg intravenously.

With no exception, relapse followed autologous stem cell transplantation in all patients, and brentuximab vedotin exposure varied. Reported best responses ranged across complete response, partial response or progressive disease. The CDR3 is 16 amino acids. Germline V CDR1 and CDR2: SNHLY, FYNNEI. V lost 5 bases, J lost 4 bases, and 10 bases stayed unmatched. Profiled with immunoSEQ multiplex PCR; TCRdb holds only in-frame clones, not every one. Of 130,000 to 150,000 clones listed, around 84% were seen once; the top ten hold 7.5% to 9.5%. General study results and limits: Researchers reported that CD4+ TCR diversity, though not CD8+, rose significantly by C4D1. Reported findings placed baseline TCR diversity lower in newly diagnosed patients (compared with healthy donors).

Sequencing used peripheral blood mononuclear cells (PBMCs), obtained before the second cycle of nivolumab. The chain is built from TRBV2 and TRBJ2-1; 8 nucleotides line up with TRBD1. The receptor comes from a human donor with classical Hodgkin lymphoma. This CDR3 is CASSLIRDRLYNEQFF. CDR3 sequence (DNA): TGTGCCAGCAGTCTTATCCGGGACAGGTTATACAATGAGCAGTTCTTC.